These T cell receptor beta chains were read from a single sample in a study of beta chain features in type 1 diabetes. TCRdb's table, derived via immunoSEQ multiplex PCR, lists solely in-frame clones and lacks some. Found here are nearly 250,000 clones, under 70% of them singletons; the top ten hold about 0.05%. The specimen was naive CD4+ T cells from blood. The receptors come from a man aged 25 to 45 in good health. Both conserved end residues are part of each CDR3. A D gene is named only where the DNA matches it firmly. Clone size is not always given. Where it is, it says once, few, many or a class for expanded clones.

d_gene: -; j_gene: TRBJ2-4; abundance: -; v_gene: TRBV2; CDR3aa: CASTSELGDIQYF; CDR3nt: TGTGCCAGCACCTCGGAACTTGGGGACATTCAGTACTTC
d_gene: -; j_gene: TRBJ2-3; abundance: -; v_gene: TRBV4-1; CDR3aa: CASSRTADTQYF; CDR3nt: TGCGCCAGCAGCCGGACAGCAGATACGCAGTATTTT
d_gene: TRBD2; j_gene: TRBJ2-7; abundance: -; v_gene: TRBV11-2; CDR3aa: CASSLVGSGRAWYEQYF; CDR3nt: TGTGCCAGCAGCTTAGTAGGTAGCGGGAGGGCCTGGTACGAGCAGTACTTC
d_gene: TRBD2; j_gene: TRBJ2-3; abundance: -; v_gene: TRBV28; CDR3aa: CASSSQRGSSTDTQYF; CDR3nt: TGTGCCAGCAGTTCCCAGCGGGGTTCAAGCACAGATACGCAGTATTTT
d_gene: -; j_gene: TRBJ1-1; abundance: -; v_gene: TRBV6-5; CDR3aa: CASSKGRNTEAFF; CDR3nt: TGTGCCAGCAGCAAAGGGAGGAACACTGAAGCTTTCTTT
d_gene: -; j_gene: TRBJ1-6; abundance: few; v_gene: TRBV7-9; CDR3aa: CASNLPGNSPLHF; CDR3nt: TGTGCCAGCAACCTCCCCGGGAATTCACCCCTCCACTTT
d_gene: -; j_gene: TRBJ1-2; abundance: -; v_gene: TRBV7-9; CDR3aa: CASRDSNYGYTF; CDR3nt: TGTGCCAGCAGGGACAGTAACTATGGCTACACCTTC
d_gene: -; j_gene: TRBJ1-2; abundance: -; v_gene: TRBV15; CDR3aa: CATSRDRRTDYGYTF; CDR3nt: TGTGCCACCAGCAGAGATCGACGGACGGACTATGGCTACACCTTC
d_gene: TRBD2; j_gene: TRBJ2-3; abundance: once; v_gene: TRBV7-9; CDR3aa: CASSLGVAGAGTDTQYF; CDR3nt: TGTGCCAGCAGCTTAGGAGTAGCGGGAGCGGGCACAGATACGCAGTATTTT
d_gene: TRBD2; j_gene: TRBJ2-7; abundance: once; v_gene: TRBV7-2; CDR3aa: CASRRLAAYEQYF; CDR3nt: TGTGCCAGCAGAAGACTAGCGGCCTACGAGCAGTACTTC
d_gene: -; j_gene: TRBJ1-2; abundance: few; v_gene: TRBV30; CDR3aa: CAWSVGGGGYTF; CDR3nt: TGTGCCTGGAGTGTTGGCGGGGGTGGCTACACCTTC
d_gene: -; j_gene: TRBJ2-7; abundance: -; v_gene: TRBV5-4; CDR3aa: CASSFPREPYEQYF; CDR3nt: TGTGCCAGCAGCTTTCCCAGGGAACCCTACGAGCAGTACTTC
d_gene: -; j_gene: TRBJ2-5; abundance: -; v_gene: TRBV30; CDR3aa: CAWTVGGVETQYF; CDR3nt: TGTGCCTGGACGGTTGGGGGCGTGGAGACCCAGTACTTC
d_gene: -; j_gene: TRBJ2-2; abundance: -; v_gene: TRBV6-5; CDR3aa: CASSFRLEAGELFF; CDR3nt: TGTGCCAGCAGTTTCCGACTAGAAGCGGGGGAGCTGTTTTTT
d_gene: TRBD1; j_gene: TRBJ2-1; abundance: -; v_gene: TRBV5-4; CDR3aa: CASSRGQGEVNEQFF; CDR3nt: TGTGCCAGCAGCAGAGGACAGGGTGAAGTCAATGAGCAGTTCTTC
d_gene: -; j_gene: TRBJ2-5; abundance: -; v_gene: TRBV12-5; CDR3aa: CASGLGQGSYQETQYF; CDR3nt: TGTGCTAGTGGTTTGGGGCAGGGCTCGTACCAAGAGACCCAGTACTTC
d_gene: -; j_gene: TRBJ1-1; abundance: -; v_gene: TRBV29-1; CDR3aa: CSVLSRVNTEAFF; CDR3nt: TGCAGCGTCCTAAGCAGGGTGAACACTGAAGCTTTCTTT
d_gene: TRBD1; j_gene: TRBJ1-2; abundance: -; v_gene: TRBV7-9; CDR3aa: CASSFSRGNYGYTF; CDR3nt: TGTGCCAGCAGCTTTTCCAGGGGGAACTATGGCTACACCTTC
d_gene: -; j_gene: TRBJ2-3; abundance: few; v_gene: TRBV29-1; CDR3aa: CSVPPSASTDTQYF; CDR3nt: TGCAGCGTTCCACCTAGCGCTAGCACAGATACGCAGTATTTT
d_gene: -; j_gene: TRBJ2-7; abundance: -; v_gene: TRBV30; CDR3aa: CAWGVSYEQYF; CDR3nt: TGTGCCTGGGGGGTTTCCTACGAGCAGTACTTC
d_gene: -; j_gene: TRBJ2-1; abundance: -; v_gene: TRBV7-2; CDR3aa: CASSTEWGNEQFF; CDR3nt: TGTGCCAGCAGCACCGAATGGGGTAATGAGCAGTTCTTC
d_gene: -; j_gene: TRBJ2-5; abundance: -; v_gene: TRBV7-2; CDR3aa: CASSRQGGRETQYF; CDR3nt: TGTGCCAGCAGCCGTCAGGGGGGGAGGGAGACCCAGTACTTC
d_gene: TRBD2; j_gene: TRBJ2-7; abundance: -; v_gene: TRBV10-3; CDR3aa: CAISEGKAGAYEQYF; CDR3nt: TGTGCCATCAGTGAAGGGAAAGCGGGGGCCTACGAGCAGTACTTC
d_gene: -; j_gene: TRBJ2-1; abundance: -; v_gene: TRBV7-2; CDR3aa: CASSSYVAGVNEQFF; CDR3nt: TGTGCCAGCAGCTCCTACGTCGCTGGTGTGAATGAGCAGTTCTTC
d_gene: -; j_gene: TRBJ2-1; abundance: -; v_gene: TRBV7-2; CDR3aa: CASSLAGGLVREQFF; CDR3nt: TGTGCCAGCAGCTTAGCTGGAGGCCTAGTCCGTGAGCAGTTCTTC